The rows below give T cell receptor beta chains drawn from one sample of a study of shared clonotypes between healthy human individuals. Produced via immunoSEQ multiplex PCR; TCRdb's table is partial and in-frame only. The sample contains 550,000 to 750,000 clones, around 90% of which appear only once. The sequenced sample was naive CD8+ T cells sorted from blood. The receptor set was obtained from a man aged 25-40 years in good health. CDR3s include the opening cysteine and the closing phenylalanine or tryptophan. A D gene is named only where the DNA matches it firmly. The size field is filled for only some rows; it gives once, few, many or a size class.

cdr3_nt | cdr3_aa | j_call | d_call | clone_size | v_call
TGCGCCAGCGGGAGCCGCACAGATACGCAGTATTTT | CASGSRTDTQYF | TRBJ2-3 | NA | NA | TRBV10-1
TGTGCCAGCAGCTCAATCGGGGGGATGACTGGAAACACCATATATTTT | CASSSIGGMTGNTIYF | TRBJ1-3 | NA | NA | TRBV7-9
TGTGCCAGCAGTTTAGTTGGGAGAGCTGAAGCTTTCTTT | CASSLVGRAEAFF | TRBJ1-1 | NA | NA | TRBV27
TGCGCCAGCAGTGGACTAGAGCCCCAGCAGTTCTTC | CASSGLEPQQFF | TRBJ2-1 | NA | once | TRBV10-1
TGTGCCAGCAGCTTAGTTCGTAGCGGAACCAATGAGCAGTTCTTC | CASSLVRSGTNEQFF | TRBJ2-1 | NA | NA | TRBV7-3
TGTGCCAGCAGGATGAGGTACACCGGGGAGCTGTTTTTT | CASRMRYTGELFF | TRBJ2-2 | NA | NA | TRBV5-4
TGCGCCAGCAGCCAATCGCCAGGGGGAGGACTTTTCTACGAGCAGTACTTC | CASSQSPGGGLFYEQYF | TRBJ2-7 | NA | NA | TRBV4-1
TGTGCCAGCGAGCTAGGGACAGGGGATTGGTCCGGGGAGCTGTTTTTT | CASELGTGDWSGELFF | TRBJ2-2 | TRBD1 | NA | TRBV7-9
TGTGCCAGCAGCCGGGGGGACAGCGGAGAGACCCAGTACTTC | CASSRGDSGETQYF | TRBJ2-5 | NA | NA | TRBV11-2
TGCGCCAGCAGTGATGTTACCGGGGAGCTGTTTTTT | CASSDVTGELFF | TRBJ2-2 | NA | few | TRBV10-2
TGTGCCATCAGGGAACCGAGCACAGATACGCAGTATTTT | CAIREPSTDTQYF | TRBJ2-3 | NA | NA | TRBV10-3
TGTGCCAGCATCGGGACTGTGCAAGAGACCCAGTACTTC | CASIGTVQETQYF | TRBJ2-5 | NA | once | TRBV2
TGTGCCAGCAGCTTATTTCAGGGGACCGACTACGAGCAGTACTTC | CASSLFQGTDYEQYF | TRBJ2-7 | NA | once | TRBV13
TGTGCCAGCAGTGAGGATACAGGGGGCCCTGAAGCTTTCTTT | CASSEDTGGPEAFF | TRBJ1-1 | TRBD1 | NA | TRBV6-1
TGTGCCAGCAGCCCTCAGCGTCGAGAGACCCAGTACTTC | CASSPQRRETQYF | TRBJ2-5 | NA | NA | TRBV7-7
TGTGCCAGCAGCCAATCCCCGACAGGAACCTACGAGCAGTACTTC | CASSQSPTGTYEQYF | TRBJ2-7 | NA | NA | TRBV16
TGCGCCAGCCGGCCCCCGGGAGGTGGAGAGACCCAGTACTTC | CASRPPGGGETQYF | TRBJ2-5 | TRBD2 | NA | TRBV5-1
TGTGCCAGCAGCGTAGGGAATTTTAACTATGGCTACACCTTC | CASSVGNFNYGYTF | TRBJ1-2 | NA | NA | TRBV9
TGCGCCAGCAGTGCCCTTTCCGGGACAGGGGCATACGAGCAGTACTTC | CASSALSGTGAYEQYF | TRBJ2-7 | TRBD1 | NA | TRBV10-1
TGTGCCAGCAGCACAGGGGACTACGAGCAGTACTTC | CASSTGDYEQYF | TRBJ2-7 | TRBD1 | NA | TRBV7-9
TGCAGCGTTGAAGAACGGAACCAGCAGTTCTTC | CSVEERNQQFF | TRBJ2-1 | NA | NA | TRBV29-1
TGCGCCAGCAGCCACTCCGGCGGGCTCTACGAGCAGTACTTC | CASSHSGGLYEQYF | TRBJ2-7 | NA | NA | TRBV4-1
TGTGCCAGCAGTCGGGCGACCTACGAGCAGTACTTC | CASSRATYEQYF | TRBJ2-7 | NA | NA | TRBV11-1
TGTGCCAGCAGCGTCGGGGGAGGATTATCCTACGAGCAGTACTTC | CASSVGGGLSYEQYF | TRBJ2-7 | NA | NA | TRBV9
TGTGCCAGCAGCCTGGGACAGTTCTTGACCGGGGAGCTGTTTTTT | CASSLGQFLTGELFF | TRBJ2-2 | TRBD1 | once | TRBV28
TGCGCCAGCAGTGTAGGGACTCTCACCGGGGAGCTGTTTTTT | CASSVGTLTGELFF | TRBJ2-2 | NA | NA | TRBV10-1
TGCAGCGTTGAAGGCGGCGTCCCCTACCCAGATACGCAGTATTTT | CSVEGGVPYPDTQYF | TRBJ2-3 | NA | NA | TRBV29-1
TGTGCCAGCACCCAGGGGACCACAGGGGCCTACGAGCAGTACTTC | CASTQGTTGAYEQYF | TRBJ2-7 | TRBD1 | NA | TRBV6-5
TGTGCCAGCAGCACCGGGACAGGGGCAAACAATGAGCAGTTCTTC | CASSTGTGANNEQFF | TRBJ2-1 | TRBD1 | NA | TRBV27
TGTGCCAGCAGCTCTCTCCTCTTGGGGGGGACTGGCTACACCTTC | CASSSLLLGGTGYTF | TRBJ1-2 | NA | NA | TRBV27
TGTGCCAGCAGGTTCGCGGGGGGCGAAGGTGAAAAACTGTTTTTT | CASRFAGGEGEKLFF | TRBJ1-4 | NA | NA | TRBV7-9
TGCGCCAGCAGCCAAGGGACTAGCGCTGAAGAGACCCAGTACTTC | CASSQGTSAEETQYF | TRBJ2-5 | TRBD2 | NA | TRBV4-3
TGTGCCAGCAGCCACCTAGCGGGGTCTTACAATGAGCAGTTCTTC | CASSHLAGSYNEQFF | TRBJ2-1 | TRBD2 | once | TRBV11-2
TGCGCCAGCAGTGGGGTAGCGGGAGAATTTCGCGAGCAGTACTTC | CASSGVAGEFREQYF | TRBJ2-7 | TRBD2 | NA | TRBV10-2
TGTGCCAGCTCGCAGCCGGAGGACAGGGGGACTCTCGAGCAGTACTTC | CASSQPEDRGTLEQYF | TRBJ2-7 | TRBD1 | NA | TRBV18
TGTGCCAGCAGTTCTCCGGGACTTGGGGAGGATACGCAGTATTTT | CASSSPGLGEDTQYF | TRBJ2-3 | NA | once | TRBV27
TGTGCCAGCAGCCCCGGGTTGGCGAGGGACCCCACAGATACGCAGTATTTT | CASSPGLARDPTDTQYF | TRBJ2-3 | NA | NA | TRBV7-6
TGTGCCAGTAGGGACAGAAGCAACTCCTACGAGCAGTACTTC | CASRDRSNSYEQYF | TRBJ2-7 | TRBD1 | NA | TRBV6-1
TGTGCCAGTTGGCACCAGAACACAGATACGCAGTATTTT | CASWHQNTDTQYF | TRBJ2-3 | NA | NA | TRBV27
TGTGCCAGCAGCTTCATCCCAGGGAATGAGCAGTTCTTC | CASSFIPGNEQFF | TRBJ2-1 | NA | once | TRBV11-2
TGTGCCAGCAGTAGCGGGACAGAGATTTACGAGCAGTACTTC | CASSSGTEIYEQYF | TRBJ2-7 | NA | NA | TRBV7-9
TGTGCCAGTAGTATAGGTAGAGGACAGGGGGAGAAGAACTATGGCTACACCTTC | CASSIGRGQGEKNYGYTF | TRBJ1-2 | TRBD1 | once | TRBV19
TGTGCCAGCAGGGGACCCACCCCCTCTGGGGCCAACGTCCTGACTTTC | CASRGPTPSGANVLTF | TRBJ2-6 | NA | NA | TRBV2